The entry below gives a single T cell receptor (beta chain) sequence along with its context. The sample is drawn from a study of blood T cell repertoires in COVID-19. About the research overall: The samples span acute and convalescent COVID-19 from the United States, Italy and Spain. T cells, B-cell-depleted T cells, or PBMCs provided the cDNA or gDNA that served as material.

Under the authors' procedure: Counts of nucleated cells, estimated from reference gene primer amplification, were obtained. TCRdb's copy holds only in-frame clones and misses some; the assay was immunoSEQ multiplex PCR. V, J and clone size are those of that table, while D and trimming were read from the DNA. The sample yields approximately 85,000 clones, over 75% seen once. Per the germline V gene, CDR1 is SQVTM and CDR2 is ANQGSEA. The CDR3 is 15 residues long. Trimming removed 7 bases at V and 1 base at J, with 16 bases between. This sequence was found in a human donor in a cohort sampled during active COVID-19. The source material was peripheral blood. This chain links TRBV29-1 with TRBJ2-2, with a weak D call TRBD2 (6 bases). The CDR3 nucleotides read TGCAGCGCCCGTGCATCCGGGGGGAACACCGGGGAGCTGTTTTTT. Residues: CSARASGGNTGELFF.